Below are 2 T cell receptor beta chains sequenced from a single sample in a study of blood T cell repertoires in COVID-19. Only in-frame clones appear in the TCRdb table, and some are missing; sequencing was by immunoSEQ multiplex PCR. Among a few hundred thousand clones listed, roughly 88% were seen once. Input material: peripheral blood. Source of these receptors: a woman aged 70-85 years with COVID-19, enrolled during active disease.

V and J are TRBV14 and TRBJ1-4; TRBD1 might be the D (6 bases). The CDR3 covers 16 residues. V lost 4 bases and J lost 6, with 18 bases in between. Germline V gene data show CDR1 as SGHDN and CDR2 as FVKESK. CDR3 sequence reads: CASSLGGAGPYEKLFF. CDR3 nucleotide sequence: TGTGCCAGCAGCCTCGGGGGGGCAGGACCCTATGAAAAACTGTTTTTT.

This clone was observed once. This sequence joins TRBV9 and TRBJ1-1; TRBD1 agrees at 9 bases. Germline trimming cut 8 bases from V and 11 bases from J; bases unmatched to any gene: 13. In germline, CDR1 is SGDLS, CDR2 YYNGEE. CDR3 size: 13 residues. CDR3 nucleotides: TGTGCCAGTACGCCCCCGGGACAGGGTGCGGCTTTCTTT. Protein sequence: CASTPPGQGAAFF.